This T cell receptor (beta chain) originates from a study of tumor-infiltrating T cells and Merkel cell polyomavirus. Overall study context: The T cells studied were CD8+ and recognized the Merkel cell polyomavirus KLL epitope. Broader study findings: MCC-specific survival improved with roughly 1.7-18% versus about 0-0.15% intratumoral KLL-specific T cells. The study's small sample size is a limitation.

All patients' tumors stained robustly positive for Merkel cell polyomavirus Large T antigen by immunohistochemistry. A remark on this clone: Its antigen is not identified.

Measured with immunoSEQ multiplex PCR; TCRdb has only the in-frame clones, and not every one. The table includes about 25,000 clones, about 85% detected once. Germline V lookup: CDR1 SQVTM, CDR2 ANQGSEA. There are 13 residues in the CDR3. Between the trimmed V and J ends, which lost 4 bases and 4 bases, there was a span of 13 bases. This rearrangement joins TRBV29-1 to TRBJ2-5; D is undetermined. The sequence derives from a man aged 50-59 years with Merkel cell carcinoma. The sequenced sample consisted of lymph node tissue. The DNA of the CDR3 is TGCAGCGTTGTGAGGTCTTTGGGAGAGACCCAGTACTTC. Its protein product is CSVVRSLGETQYF. Full variable domain (outside the CDR3, taken from reference TRBV29-1 and TRBJ2-5): SAVISQKPSRDICQRGTSLTIQCQVDSQVTMMFWYRQQPGQSLTLIATANQGSEATYESGFVIDKFPISRPNLTFSTLTVSNMSPEDSSIYLCSVVRSLGETQYFGPGTRLLVL.